What follows are 27 T cell receptor beta chains derived from one specimen sequenced in a study of post-analysis software for immune sequencing data. Regarding the study as a whole: Patients had higher frequencies than controls of five TRBV segments, including TRBV5-6, TRBV5-1 and TRBV20-1.

The TCR beta cDNA libraries contained unique molecular identifiers. TCRdb reanalysed the PCR reads using MiXCR and keeps one entry per CDR3 protein. The table includes 700,000 to 800,000 distinct CDR3 sequences, 30% detected once. The antigens for these receptors are not known. Sample: blood. These receptor sequences come from a girl aged 10 to 17 with multiple sclerosis.

This clonotype was seen only a few times. The chain links TRBV20-1 to TRBJ2-5; D possibly corresponds to TRBD2 (6 bases). V was cut by 6 bases and J by 5 bases, with 22 bases left in between. The CDR3 is 15 residues long. The germline CDR1 and CDR2 sequences are DFQATT and SNEGSKA (reference sequence). The CDR3 DNA sequence: TGCAGTGCGCCCCCGGGGGAAAGCGCGTGGGAGACCCAGTACTTC. It encodes CSAPPGESAWETQYF.

CDR3 region: CASSYGLAGLYNEQFF. Written as DNA, the CDR3 is TGTGCCAGCAGCTACGGACTAGCGGGACTGTACAATGAGCAGTTCTTC. This chain connects TRBV12-3 or TRBV12-4 to TRBJ2-1; 12 positions agree with TRBD2. The CDR3 covers 16 residues. The ends lost 6 bases at V and 4 bases at J; junction bases unmatched: 7.

The genes are TRBV6-1 and TRBJ2-7, with TRBD1 as a possible D gene (6 bases). Trimming cost V 1 base and J 3 bases, with 19 bases left between them. The germline V gene has CDR1 MNHNS and CDR2 SASEGT. This CDR3 has 17 residues. CDR3 bases: TGTGCCAGCAGTGAAGGGCAGGGGTTGGGGTTATTCTACGAGCAGTACTTC. This sequence encodes CASSEGQGLGLFYEQYF.

Worth noting for this clonotype: At one boundary the junction diverges from the germline segment, which might be a read error. The rearrangement joins TRBV29-1 to TRBJ2-5; TRBD2 matches at 9 bases. The CDR3 is 17 residues long. Looked up from germline, CDR1 is SQVTM and CDR2 is ANQGSEA. The CDR3, as DNA: TGCAGCGCTAGGAAAGCGCTAGCGGGGACCATGCCAGAGACCCGGTACTTC. Its protein is CSARKALAGTMPETRYF. The whole variable domain, remainder taken from reference TRBV29-1 and TRBJ2-5, is SAVISQKPSRDICQRGTSLTIQCQVDSQVTMMFWYRQQPGQSLTLIATANQGSEATYESGFVIDKFPISRPNLTFSTLTVSNMSPEDSSIYLCSARKALAGTMPETRYFGPGTRLLVL.

This rearrangement joins TRBV7-9 to TRBJ2-1; 7 nucleotides agree with TRBD2. J lost 5 bases, V lost 5 bases, and 12 bases had no gene match. Germline V gene sequence: CDR1 SEHNR, CDR2 FQNEAQ (reference sequence). The CDR3 totals 16 residues. The CDR3 coding sequence is TGTGCCAGCAGCGTAGTTTGGCGGGAGTCCCACAATGAGCAGTTCTTC. Translating it yields CASSVVWRESHNEQFF.

The chain is built from TRBV4-1 and TRBJ2-6, with D unclear. V lost 3 bases and J 0 bases, leaving 12 bases between the germline ends. CDR3 length: 17 residues. CDR1 MGHRA and CDR2 YSYEKL come from the germline V gene. The CDR3 coding sequence is TGCGCCAGCAGCCATCTTGGCACCACCTCTGGGGCCAACGTCCTGACTTTC. Amino acids: CASSHLGTTSGANVLTF.

This clonotype was observed a handful of times. This rearrangement joins TRBV4-1 to TRBJ2-5, with 7 bases lining up with TRBD1. The V segment lost 3 bases and the J segment 0 bases; nucleotides outside the gene matches: 4. The CDR3 sequence is 15 residues long. Germline V CDR1 and CDR2: MGHRA, YSYEKL. CDR3 residues: CASSQGQSNQETQYF. The CDR3 DNA sequence: TGCGCCAGCAGCCAGGGACAGTCCAACCAAGAGACCCAGTACTTC.

This sequence joins TRBV20-1 and TRBJ1-5, with D perhaps TRBD1 (5 bases). CDR1 and CDR2 (germline): DFQATT, SNEGSKA (reference sequence). The germline V and J ends were trimmed by 6 bases and 4 bases, with 25 bases remaining between them. This CDR3 has 17 amino acids. CDR3 sequence (DNA): TGCAGTGCCACCCTTGGGGCAGGGAGTATTGGGAATCAGCCCCAGCATTTT. Translating it yields CSATLGAGSIGNQPQHF.

Details on this clonotype: At one end, the junction sequence differs from germline, possibly due to a read error. This chain connects TRBV7-2 to TRBJ2-7; no reliable D call. CDR3 length: 15 residues. The germline gives CDR1 SGHTA, CDR2 FQGNSA. The chain's CDR3 is CAGSPSRLVAYEQYF. The CDR3 DNA is TGTGCCGGCAGCCCGTCGAGGCTCGTAGCCTACGAGCAGTACTTC.

This clonotype was counted ten times or more. The gene calls are TRBV12-3 or TRBV12-4 and TRBJ2-7; 7 positions agree with TRBD1. Germline trimming cut 1 base from V and 5 bases from J; bases unmatched to any gene: 8. The CDR3 is 15 amino acids. In nucleotides, the CDR3 is TGTGCCAGCAGTTTAGGACAGGGCGAATTCGACGAGCAGTACTTC. Translating it yields CASSLGQGEFDEQYF.

This clonotype appeared a few times. The chain has TRBV20-1 and TRBJ1-1; D unresolved. CDR1 and CDR2 (germline): DFQATT, SNEGSKA (reference sequence). CDR3 length: 15 residues. Trimming removed 1 base from V and 1 base from J, with 13 bases in between. Here the CDR3 reads CSARGGVAPNTEAFF. CDR3 nucleotides: TGCAGTGCTAGAGGCGGGGTAGCACCGAACACTGAAGCTTTCTTT.

In the case of this clonotype: A much more abundant neighbour one base away suggests this may be a read error. The chain is built from TRBV4-3 and TRBJ2-7; unclear D gene. Germline-derived CDR1 and CDR2 are LGHNA and YSLEER. The CDR3 sequence is 15 residues long. CDR3 residues: CASSQDFGPAYKQYF. CDR3 DNA: TGCGCCAGCAGCCAAGATTTTGGTCCTGCCTACAAGCAGTACTTC.

This clonotype turned up a few times. The chain joins TRBV24-1 to TRBJ2-1; no clear D gene. V shed 9 bases and J shed 6 bases, with 11 bases lying between them. In germline, CDR1 is KGHDR, CDR2 SFDVKD. The length of the CDR3 is 12 residues. The CDR3 is CATSRVGNEQFF. In DNA, the CDR3 is TGTGCCACCTCTCGGGTGGGCAATGAGCAGTTCTTC.

A few counts support this clonotype. This sequence joins TRBV28 and TRBJ1-5, with no clear D. CDR1 is MDHEN and CDR2 is SYDVKM in the germline V gene. Trimming pared 3 bases from V and 6 bases from J, leaving 9 bases between. This CDR3 spans 13 amino acids. The CDR3 bases are TGTGCCAGCAGTTTTAGTGTCCGTCAGCCCCAGCATTTT. Translating it yields CASSFSVRQPQHF.

Worth noting for this clonotype: At one of its ends the junction is not consistent with the germline gene, which may arise from a read error. V and J are TRBV7-9 and TRBJ1-1, with 8 bases fitting TRBD1. The CDR3 covers 15 residues. Germline-derived CDR1 and CDR2 are SEHNR and FQNEAQ (reference sequence). As DNA, the CDR3 is TGTGCCAGCAGCTCGCAGGACAGGGAGAACACTGATGCTTTCTTT. Protein product: CASSSQDRENTDAFF.

The chain employs TRBV7-8 and TRBJ1-6, with 7 nucleotides matching TRBD1. Germline CDR1 reads SGHVS; CDR2 reads FQNEAQ. The CDR3 runs to 20 residues. V was pared by 3 bases and J by 0 bases, with 14 bases of the junction left unmatched. The DNA for the CDR3 is TGTGCCAGCAGCTTGGGCAGGGGGATCGCGCAGAGCTCCTATAATTCACCCCTCCACTTT. As protein: CASSLGRGIAQSSYNSPLHF.

CDR3 nucleotides: TGTGCCAGCAGTGCCAGGACAGGGAAGAACTATGGCTACACCTTC. The encoded protein is CASSARTGKNYGYTF. V is TRBV6-1 and J is TRBJ1-2, with TRBD1 identical over 8 bases. The CDR3 consists of 15 residues. With 4 bases clipped from V and 2 bases from J, the junction kept 6 bases outside the gene matches. The germline V gene encodes CDR1 MNHNS and CDR2 SASEGT.

The genes are TRBV20-1 and TRBJ2-7; 8 bases agree with TRBD1. The CDR3 length is 15 residues. Germline trimming cut 1 base from V and 6 bases from J; bases unmatched to any gene: 11. Germline V gene data show CDR1 as DFQATT and CDR2 as SNEGSKA (reference sequence). The CDR3 sequence: CSARGSTGGRGEQYF. CDR3 nucleotides: TGCAGTGCTAGAGGGAGCACAGGGGGGAGAGGCGAGCAGTACTTC.

The chain carries TRBV20-1 and TRBJ1-5, with D uncertain. Trimming shortened V by 3 bases and J by 6 bases, and 15 bases separated the two germline ends. Per germline, CDR1 DFQATT and CDR2 SNEGSKA (reference sequence). This CDR3 comprises 14 residues. CDR3: CSASFFGEGQPQHF. The CDR3 bases are TGCAGTGCTAGCTTTTTCGGAGAGGGTCAGCCCCAGCATTTT.

V is TRBV20-1 and J is TRBJ2-3; 7 nucleotides line up with TRBD1. There are 15 residues in the CDR3. Trimming at V came to 5 bases and at J to 0 bases, leaving 8 bases not matched to a gene. In germline, CDR1 is DFQATT, CDR2 SNEGSKA (reference sequence). CDR3 sequence reads: CSARRDSRSTDTQYF. CDR3 bases: TGCAGTGCTCGTCGGGACAGTAGAAGCACAGATACGCAGTATTTT.

Turning to this clonotype: Germline is not matched at one junction end, which may reflect a read error. The rearrangement uses TRBV6-1 and TRBJ1-6; a possible D gene is TRBD1 (6 bases). Germline assignment: CDR1 MNHNS and CDR2 SASEGT. The CDR3 has 14 residues. The CDR3 reads CASSGDTENSPPHF. For the CDR3, the DNA is TGTGCCAGCAGTGGGGACACCGAGAATTCACCCCCCCACTTT.

This clonotype was seen only a few times. The rearrangement links TRBV6-6 to TRBJ1-1; D unresolved. This CDR3 comprises 14 residues. CDR1 and CDR2 (germline): MNHNY, SVGAGI (reference sequence). Trimming pared 0 bases from V and 5 bases from J, leaving 10 bases between. CDR3 nucleotide sequence: TGTGCCAGCAGTTACTCGCGCGGACGGACTGAAGCTTTCTTT. It codes for CASSYSRGRTEAFF.

The rearrangement uses TRBV20-1 and TRBJ2-7; no definite D call. The V gene lost 6 bases and the J gene lost 6 bases, with 18 bases spanning the gap. Germline loops: CDR1 DFQATT, CDR2 SNEGSKA (reference sequence). The CDR3 covers 13 residues. Here the CDR3 DNA reads TGCAGTGCAGCCCGAGATGGCCTCGCCGAGCAGTACTTC. Protein: CSAARDGLAEQYF.

The CDR3: CAISAMTDTQYF. For the CDR3, the DNA is TGTGCCATCAGTGCAATGACGGATACGCAGTATTTT. The V call is TRBV10-3, the J call TRBJ2-3; D unclear. V lost 4 bases and J 6 bases, leaving 8 bases between the germline ends. The CDR3 has 12 residues. Germline V lookup: CDR1 ENHRY, CDR2 SYGVKD.

The chain carries TRBV6-5 and TRBJ1-1; a possible D gene is TRBD1 (6 bases). Trimming stripped 4 bases from V and 11 bases from J, with 17 bases between. The CDR3 contains 13 residues. CDR1 and CDR2 from the germline V gene are MNHEY and SVGAGI. CDR3 region: CASSSGAPGRAFF. CDR3 in DNA: TGTGCCAGCAGTTCAGGGGCCCCCGGGCGGGCTTTCTTT.

The chain employs TRBV6-5 and TRBJ2-1; TRBD1 might be the D (5 bases). With 6 bases removed from V and 2 bases from J, the gap between germline ends came to 14 bases. The germline CDR1 and CDR2 sequences are MNHEY and SVGAGI. This CDR3 contains 15 residues. CDR3 DNA: TGTGCCAGCAGCCTACAGGCCAAAACCTACAATGAGCAGTTCTTC. Its protein is CASSLQAKTYNEQFF.

V is TRBV29-1 and J is TRBJ2-5; 8 nucleotides line up with TRBD1. Germline CDR1 reads SQVTM; CDR2 reads ANQGSEA. This CDR3 contains 13 residues. Losses at the gene ends were 6 bases for V and 1 base for J; bases not matched to a gene: 4. Here the CDR3 DNA reads TGCAGCGTGGGTACAGGGGGCCAAGAGACCCAGTACTTC. Amino acid sequence: CSVGTGGQETQYF.